This is a list of T cell receptor beta chains from one sample in a study of cytomegalovirus exposure and HLA in healthy donors. TCRdb's copy holds only in-frame clones and misses some; the assay was immunoSEQ multiplex PCR. The table records 150,000 to 200,000 clones, 75% to 80% of them present only once. The sample was PBMCs. These TCRs come from a man aged 45-60 years in good health and CMV-seropositive. The CDR3 runs from the conserved cysteine through the conserved F or W.

J: TRBJ2-6; V: TRBV29-1; CDR3: CSVAQGAIGSGANVLTF
J: TRBJ1-4; V: TRBV19; CDR3: CASSTPGGSATNEKLFF
J: TRBJ2-1; V: TRBV6-1; CDR3: CASSESGTAKTEFF
J: TRBJ1-1; V: TRBV30; CDR3: CAWSRMEATEAFF
J: TRBJ2-7; V: TRBV27; CDR3: CASSSTGLMSYEQYF
J: TRBJ1-1; V: TRBV5-4; CDR3: CASSLGVAGRTEAFF
J: TRBJ2-6; V: TRBV11-2; CDR3: CASSLGGLGANVLTF
J: TRBJ1-1; V: TRBV27; CDR3: CASSPLQGEAFF
J: TRBJ2-3; V: TRBV20-1; CDR3: CSATSGGPQYF
J: TRBJ1-4; V: TRBV27; CDR3: CASSPFVRGNNEKLFF
J: TRBJ1-2; V: TRBV7-2; CDR3: CASSSGQGRYTF
J: TRBJ2-3; V: TRBV28; CDR3: CASRSGGEGTDTQYF
J: TRBJ1-6; V: TRBV6-5; CDR3: CASRFTGYDSPLHF
J: TRBJ2-1; V: TRBV7-6; CDR3: CASSQTSGGFGSYNEQFF
J: TRBJ1-2; V: TRBV27; CDR3: CASTYRGDGINYGYTF
J: TRBJ1-1; V: TRBV6-1; CDR3: CASSERVIGSPEAFF
J: TRBJ2-2; V: TRBV30; CDR3: CAWTPWRDGTGELFF
J: TRBJ1-3; V: TRBV5-4; CDR3: CASSWPSGTQGNTIYF
J: TRBJ2-5; V: TRBV27; CDR3: CASSLRPGTETQYF
J: TRBJ2-2; V: TRBV29-1; CDR3: CSVGVGTGNTGELFF
J: TRBJ1-2; V: TRBV19; CDR3: CASSINRDRASGGYTF
J: TRBJ2-3; V: TRBV7-2; CDR3: CASSLGQTFTDTQYF
J: TRBJ1-2; V: TRBV13; CDR3: CASSTARGDYGYTF
J: TRBJ2-2; V: TRBV5-1; CDR3: CASSLARGGNTGELFF
J: TRBJ2-7; V: TRBV27; CDR3: CASSLIPPSTGKFSYEQYF
J: TRBJ1-3; V: TRBV19; CDR3: CASTQDRGRGNTIYF
J: TRBJ2-7; V: TRBV7-2; CDR3: CASSLALGRGGTYEQYF
J: TRBJ2-7; V: TRBV7-2; CDR3: CASSPDNPVYEQYF
J: TRBJ2-2; V: TRBV7-3; CDR3: CASSPNRDTNTGELFF
J: TRBJ2-4; V: TRBV5-1; CDR3: CASSLTGDVAKNIQYF
J: TRBJ1-5; V: TRBV15; CDR3: CATSRSGITFTQPQHF
J: TRBJ1-5; V: TRBV5-1; CDR3: CASRRDRDNQPQHF
J: TRBJ2-1; V: TRBV19; CDR3: CASSIGLAGGVIDEQFF
J: TRBJ1-2; V: TRBV9; CDR3: CASSGRTVPLGYGYTF
J: TRBJ2-7; V: TRBV5-1; CDR3: CASSLDKGGGMSYEQYF
J: TRBJ1-2; V: TRBV28; CDR3: CASSLIRGNYGYTF
J: TRBJ2-3; V: TRBV29-1; CDR3: CSVEDRRTGQGFDTQYF
J: TRBJ2-5; V: TRBV2; CDR3: CASSAGTLQETQYF
J: TRBJ1-1; V: TRBV7-9; CDR3: CASSSTGITNTEAFF
J: TRBJ2-3; V: TRBV23-1; CDR3: CASSLPEQSPSTDTQYF
J: TRBJ2-5; V: TRBV27; CDR3: CASSLSDIGNPRGETQYF
J: TRBJ2-5; V: TRBV14; CDR3: CASSQTRYPETQYF
J: TRBJ1-1; V: TRBV7-6; CDR3: CASSHPTGEAFF
J: TRBJ1-1; V: TRBV5-1; CDR3: CASSLVQTLNTEAFF
J: TRBJ2-5; V: TRBV29-1; CDR3: CSAGRRQETQYF
J: TRBJ2-3; V: TRBV5-1; CDR3: CASSLGGQGSTDTQYF
J: TRBJ1-4; V: TRBV9; CDR3: CASSDTTGGGEKLFF
J: TRBJ1-4; V: TRBV7-9; CDR3: CASSYLNRGRGEKLFF
J: TRBJ2-4; V: TRBV7-2; CDR3: CASSLRATRFDIQYF